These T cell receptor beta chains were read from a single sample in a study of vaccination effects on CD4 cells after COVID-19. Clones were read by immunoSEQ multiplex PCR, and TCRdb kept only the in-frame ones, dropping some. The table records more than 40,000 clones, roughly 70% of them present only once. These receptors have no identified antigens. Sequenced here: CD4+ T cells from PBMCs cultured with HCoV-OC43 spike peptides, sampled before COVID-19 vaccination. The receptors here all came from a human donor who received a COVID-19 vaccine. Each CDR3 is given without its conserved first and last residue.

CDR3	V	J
ASSSTGTANTGELF	TRBV19	TRBJ2-2
ASSDSTGPTDTQY	TRBV6-4	TRBJ2-3
ASGLAGATGELF	TRBV2	TRBJ2-2
ASSILATLNYGYT	TRBV19	TRBJ1-2
ASSSDSTHHQPQH	TRBV6-2/TRBV6-3	TRBJ1-5
ASSPGGAYGEQY	TRBV5-1	TRBJ2-7
ASSPPGFGDNTDTQY	TRBV18	TRBJ2-3
ASSEFGYGSSYEQY	TRBV6-1	TRBJ2-7
ASSVQGAEAF	TRBV7-9	TRBJ1-1
SVSPGGNNEKLF	TRBV29-1	TRBJ1-4
ASSRAQGFGYEQY	TRBV18	TRBJ2-7
AISESAGVGQETQY	TRBV10-3	TRBJ2-5
ASSLPGGTGELF	TRBV28	TRBJ2-2
ATSFRGEQY	TRBV25-1	TRBJ2-7
ASSLRERRVETQY	TRBV28	TRBJ2-5
ASSQQADYGYT	TRBV3-1/TRBV3-2	TRBJ1-2
AWSSGGTDTQY	TRBV30	TRBJ2-3
ASSSPGLNTGELF	TRBV6-5	TRBJ2-2
ASSPTGYKTEAF	TRBV11-1	TRBJ1-1
ASIRRAYEEQF	TRBV28	TRBJ2-1
ATRTAPTNEKLF	TRBV19	TRBJ1-4
ASSLPGGKDGYT	TRBV5-6	TRBJ1-2
ASSPLRLSGNTIY	TRBV3-1/TRBV3-2	TRBJ1-3
ATSGMTNEKLF	TRBV15	TRBJ1-4
ASSPSSYGYT	TRBV28	TRBJ1-2
ASSATETFGEQY	TRBV9	TRBJ2-7
ASSQSPRGRTHGYT	TRBV14	TRBJ1-2
ASSFGDRGNEQF	TRBV5-6	TRBJ2-1
AISGSGPYEQY	TRBV10-3	TRBJ2-7
ASSLEFISGPDTQY	TRBV5-1	TRBJ2-3
ASSWREQNTEAF	TRBV5-4	TRBJ1-1
ASSLDSDYGYT	TRBV6-2/TRBV6-3	TRBJ1-2
ASSDLDGGYQPQH	TRBV6-1	TRBJ1-5
SVDSRNTEAF	TRBV29-1	TRBJ1-1
APLRGGTYNEQF	TRBV23-1	TRBJ2-1
ATLDRKYEQY	TRBV6-5	TRBJ2-7
ASSSQGAVTEAF	TRBV5-1	TRBJ1-1
ASSQQTTGAEQY	TRBV5-4	TRBJ2-7
AISDAPSEKLF	TRBV10-3	TRBJ1-4
ASNKRGEMREKLF	TRBV27	TRBJ1-4
ASSAPGGGSSYNEQF	TRBV7-9	TRBJ2-1
ASTPGGGGTEAF	TRBV6-5	TRBJ1-1
ASGPGQGYHANEKLF	TRBV12-5	TRBJ1-4
ASSLERSFYEQY	TRBV5-4	TRBJ2-7
ASSQGGTSEKLF	TRBV6-6	TRBJ1-4
ASSERPRSEAF	TRBV6-1	TRBJ1-1
ASSQGQGC	TRBV3-1/TRBV3-2	TRBJ1-2
AISTRGDEQF	TRBV10-3	TRBJ2-1
ASSRTSGVQVDTQY	TRBV4-3	TRBJ2-3
SVAPAGAGEQF	TRBV29-1	TRBJ2-1